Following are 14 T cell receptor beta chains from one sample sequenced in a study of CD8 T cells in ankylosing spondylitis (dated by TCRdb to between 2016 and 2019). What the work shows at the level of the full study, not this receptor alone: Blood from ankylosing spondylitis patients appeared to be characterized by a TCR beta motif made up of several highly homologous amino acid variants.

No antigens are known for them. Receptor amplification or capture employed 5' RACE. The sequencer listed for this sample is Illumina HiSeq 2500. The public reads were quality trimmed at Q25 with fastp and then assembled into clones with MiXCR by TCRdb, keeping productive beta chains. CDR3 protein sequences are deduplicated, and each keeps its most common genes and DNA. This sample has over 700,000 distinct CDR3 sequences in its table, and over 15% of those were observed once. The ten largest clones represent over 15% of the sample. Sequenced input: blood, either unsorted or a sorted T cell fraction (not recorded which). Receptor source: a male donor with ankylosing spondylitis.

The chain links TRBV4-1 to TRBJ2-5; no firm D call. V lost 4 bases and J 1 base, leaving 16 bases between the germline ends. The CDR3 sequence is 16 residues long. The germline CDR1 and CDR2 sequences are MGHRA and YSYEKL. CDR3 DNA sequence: TGCGCCAGCAGCCGAGTACTTCAGGAAATCCAAGAGACCCAGTACTTC. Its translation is CASSRVLQEIQETQYF.

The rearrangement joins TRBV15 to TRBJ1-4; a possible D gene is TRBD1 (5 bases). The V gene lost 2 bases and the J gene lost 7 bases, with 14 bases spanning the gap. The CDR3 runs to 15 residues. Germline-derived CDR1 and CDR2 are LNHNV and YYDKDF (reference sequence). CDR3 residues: CATSRLRDSGEKLFF. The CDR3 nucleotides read TGTGCCACCAGCAGACTCAGGGATTCGGGTGAAAAACTGTTTTTT.

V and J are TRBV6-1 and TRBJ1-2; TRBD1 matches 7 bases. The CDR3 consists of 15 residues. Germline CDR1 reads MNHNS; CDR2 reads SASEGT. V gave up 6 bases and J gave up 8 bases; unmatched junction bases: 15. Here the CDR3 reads CASSPSTGSRGGYTF. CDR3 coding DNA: TGTGCCAGCAGCCCTTCGACAGGGTCAAGAGGAGGCTACACCTTC.

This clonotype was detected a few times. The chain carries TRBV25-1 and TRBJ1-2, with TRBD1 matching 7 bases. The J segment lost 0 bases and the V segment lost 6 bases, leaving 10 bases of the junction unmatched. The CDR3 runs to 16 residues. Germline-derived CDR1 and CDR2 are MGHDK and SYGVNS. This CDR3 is CASRPATGTANYGYTF. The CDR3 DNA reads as TGTGCCAGCAGACCAGCAACCGGGACAGCTAACTATGGCTACACCTTC.

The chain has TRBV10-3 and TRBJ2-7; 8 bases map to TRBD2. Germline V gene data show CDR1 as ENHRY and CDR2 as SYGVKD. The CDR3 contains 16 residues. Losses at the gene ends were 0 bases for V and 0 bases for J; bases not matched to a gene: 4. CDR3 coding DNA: TGTGCCATCAGTGAGTCTCGGACTAGCTACTCCTACGAGCAGTACTTC. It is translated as CAISESRTSYSYEQYF.

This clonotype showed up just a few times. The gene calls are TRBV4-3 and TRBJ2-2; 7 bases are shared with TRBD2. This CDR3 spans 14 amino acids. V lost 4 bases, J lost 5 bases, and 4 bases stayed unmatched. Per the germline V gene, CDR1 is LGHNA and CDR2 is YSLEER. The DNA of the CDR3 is TGCGCCAGCAGCCGTGGGGGGGAAACCGGGGAGCTGTTTTTT. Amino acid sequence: CASSRGGETGELFF.

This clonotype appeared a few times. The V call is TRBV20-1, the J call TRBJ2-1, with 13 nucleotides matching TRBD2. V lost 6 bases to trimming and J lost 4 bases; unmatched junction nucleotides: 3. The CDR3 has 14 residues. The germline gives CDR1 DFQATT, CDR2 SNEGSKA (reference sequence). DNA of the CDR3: TGCAGTGCCAAGACTAGCGGGGGGTACAATGAGCAGTTCTTC. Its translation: CSAKTSGGYNEQFF.

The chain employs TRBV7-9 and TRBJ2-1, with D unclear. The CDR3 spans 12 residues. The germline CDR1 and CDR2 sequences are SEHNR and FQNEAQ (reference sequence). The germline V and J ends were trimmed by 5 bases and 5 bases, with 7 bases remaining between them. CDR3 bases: TGTGCCAGCAGCCCGACTCACAATGAGCAGTTCTTC. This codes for CASSPTHNEQFF.

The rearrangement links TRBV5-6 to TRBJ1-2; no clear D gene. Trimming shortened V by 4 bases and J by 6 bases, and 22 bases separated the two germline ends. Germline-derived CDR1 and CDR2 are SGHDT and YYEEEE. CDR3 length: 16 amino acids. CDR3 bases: TGTGCCAGCAGCCTTCTGAGCGGAGGAGCTTCTGATGGCTACACCTTC. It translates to CASSLLSGGASDGYTF.

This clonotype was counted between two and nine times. As DNA, the CDR3 is TGTGCCAGCAGCCCCAGGGGCGGGGAGAATTCACCCCTCCACTTT. Translated: CASSPRGGENSPLHF. The rearrangement uses TRBV7-9 and TRBJ1-6; weak D call: TRBD1 (6 bases). The CDR3 is made up of 15 amino acids. V was cut by 5 bases and J by 7 bases, with 15 bases left in between. From germline, CDR1 is SEHNR and CDR2 FQNEAQ (reference sequence).

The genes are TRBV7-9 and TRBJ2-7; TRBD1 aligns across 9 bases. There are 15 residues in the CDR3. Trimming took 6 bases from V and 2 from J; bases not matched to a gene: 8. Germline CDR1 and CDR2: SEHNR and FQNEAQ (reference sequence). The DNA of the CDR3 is TGTGCCAGCAGACCGGGACAGGGATCAGCCTACGAGCAGTACTTC. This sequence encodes CASRPGQGSAYEQYF.

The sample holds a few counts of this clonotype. The CDR3: CSASTGGGYGYTF. For the CDR3, the DNA is TGCAGTGCCAGCACAGGGGGCGGCTATGGCTACACCTTC. The genes are TRBV20-1 and TRBJ1-2; TRBD1 matches 9 bases. Germline CDR1 is DFQATT and CDR2 is SNEGSKA (reference sequence). The CDR3 runs to 13 residues. With 6 bases clipped from V and 4 bases from J, the junction kept 6 bases outside the gene matches.

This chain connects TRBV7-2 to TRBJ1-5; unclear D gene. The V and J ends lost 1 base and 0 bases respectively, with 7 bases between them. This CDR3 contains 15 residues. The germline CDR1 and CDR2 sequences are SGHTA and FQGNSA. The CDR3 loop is CASSLVGISNQPQHF. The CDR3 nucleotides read TGTGCCAGCAGCTTAGTTGGAATTAGCAATCAGCCCCAGCATTTT.

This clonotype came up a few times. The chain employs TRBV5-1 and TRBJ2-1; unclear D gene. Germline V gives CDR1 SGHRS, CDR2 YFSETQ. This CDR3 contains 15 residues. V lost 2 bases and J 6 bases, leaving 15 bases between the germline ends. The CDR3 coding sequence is TGCGCCAGCAGCTTCGTCTCGGTTAGGGTCAATGAGCAGTTCTTC. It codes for CASSFVSVRVNEQFF.